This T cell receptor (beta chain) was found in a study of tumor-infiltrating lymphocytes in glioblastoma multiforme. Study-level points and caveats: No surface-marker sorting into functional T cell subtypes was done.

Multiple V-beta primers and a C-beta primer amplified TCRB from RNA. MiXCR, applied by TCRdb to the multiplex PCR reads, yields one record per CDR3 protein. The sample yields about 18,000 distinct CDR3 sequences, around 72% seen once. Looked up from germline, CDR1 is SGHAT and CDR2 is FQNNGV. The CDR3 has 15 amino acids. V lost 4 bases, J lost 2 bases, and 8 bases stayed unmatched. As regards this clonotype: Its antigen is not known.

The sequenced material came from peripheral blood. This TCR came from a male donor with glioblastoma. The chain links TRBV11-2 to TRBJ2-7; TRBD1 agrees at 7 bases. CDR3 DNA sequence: TGTGCCAGCAGCTGGGGTCCGGGACAGACCTACGAGCAGTACTTC. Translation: CASSWGPGQTYEQYF.